This T cell receptor (beta chain) was retrieved from a study of early T cells in non-severe SARS-CoV-2 infection. This clonotype was picked up a small number of times. TCRdb fed the 5' RACE reads into MiXCR, producing one record per CDR3 protein. The sample includes 95,000 to 150,000 distinct CDR3 sequences, under 15% of them seen just once. The CDR3 spans 13 residues. Germline V lookup: CDR1 MNHEY, CDR2 SVGEGT. Trimming stripped 7 bases from V and 0 bases from J, with 7 bases between. This chain links TRBV6-2 or TRBV6-3 with TRBJ2-4; D uncertain. The TCR originated in an adult who was a healthcare worker with PCR-confirmed SARS-CoV-2 infection or an uninfected control (not recorded which). Source material: whole blood. The CDR3 region is CASTDPAKNIQYF. The CDR3, as DNA: TGTGCCAGCACGGACCCAGCCAAAAACATTCAGTACTTC.